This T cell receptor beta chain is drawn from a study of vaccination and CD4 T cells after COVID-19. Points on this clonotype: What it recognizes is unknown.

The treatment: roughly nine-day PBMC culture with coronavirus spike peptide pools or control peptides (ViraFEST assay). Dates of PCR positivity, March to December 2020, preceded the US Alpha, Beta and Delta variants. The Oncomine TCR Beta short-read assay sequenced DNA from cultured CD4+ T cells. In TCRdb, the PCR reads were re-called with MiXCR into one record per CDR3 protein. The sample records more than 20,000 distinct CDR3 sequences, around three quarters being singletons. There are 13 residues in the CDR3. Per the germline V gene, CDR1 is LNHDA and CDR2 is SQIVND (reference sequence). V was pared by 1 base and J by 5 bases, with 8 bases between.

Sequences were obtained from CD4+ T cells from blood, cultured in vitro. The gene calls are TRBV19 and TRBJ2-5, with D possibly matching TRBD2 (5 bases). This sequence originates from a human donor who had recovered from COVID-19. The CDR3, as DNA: TGTGCCAGTAGTATAGGGCGGGTGGAGACCCAGTACTTC. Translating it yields CASSIGRVETQYF.